Below, 5 T cell receptor beta chains from the same sample are listed, as sequenced in a study of blood T cell repertoires in COVID-19 (dated by TCRdb to between 2020 and 2021). The method was the immunoSEQ multiplex PCR assay. Here the immuneACCESS table is served through TCRdb, limited to in-frame sequences with V and J called. Missing clones are a known gap in these copies; in checked studies unresolved V genes cover under half, and the rest lacks a known reason. This sample lists approximately 200,000 clones; more than 80% were detected once. Of the sample, 7.8% is held by the ten largest clones. The specimen was peripheral blood. The receptors derive from a woman aged 80 or over with COVID-19, enrolled during active disease.

The chain is built from TRBV2 and TRBJ2-5; perhaps TRBD2 as D (6 bases). Germline loops: CDR1 SNHLY, CDR2 FYNNEI. The CDR3 extends over 13 amino acids. The germline V and J ends were trimmed by 7 bases and 1 base, with 10 bases remaining between them. CDR3 loop: CASTTGLQETQYF. The CDR3 DNA reads TGTGCCAGCACTACGGGACTCCAAGAGACCCAGTACTTC.

This clone was seen just once. V usage is TRBV7-6 and J usage is TRBJ1-4; 9 bases are a match to TRBD1. Germline V CDR1 and CDR2: SGHVS, FNYEAQ. The CDR3 has 16 residues. Germline trimming cut 4 bases from V and 1 base from J; bases unmatched to any gene: 4. Here the CDR3 DNA reads TGTGCCAGCAGCTCCGGACAGGGGTTAACTAATGAAAAACTGTTTTTT. Translation: CASSSGQGLTNEKLFF. Supplemented by reference TRBV7-6 and TRBJ1-4, the full variable domain reads GAGVSQSPRYKVTKRGQDVALRCDPISGHVSLYWYRQALGQGPEFLTYFNYEAQQDKSGLPNDRFSAERPEGSISTLTIQRTEQRDSAMYRCASSSGQGLTNEKLFFGSGTQLSVL.

V is TRBV18 and J is TRBJ1-5; TRBD1 matches at 7 bases. Germline assignment: CDR1 KGHSH and CDR2 LQKENI. The CDR3 runs to 14 residues. The V segment lost 6 bases and the J segment 4 bases; nucleotides outside the gene matches: 6. This chain's CDR3 is CASSATGINQPQHF. DNA of the CDR3: TGTGCCAGCTCCGCGACAGGGATTAATCAGCCCCAGCATTTT.

V usage is TRBV12-3 or TRBV12-4 and J usage is TRBJ1-1; no clear D. Trimming took off 8 bases at V and 0 bases at J, with 10 bases between the two ends. CDR3 length: 13 amino acids. The CDR3 region is CASPYSLNTEAFF. The DNA of the CDR3 is TGTGCCAGCCCTTACAGCCTGAACACTGAAGCTTTCTTT.

The rearrangement uses TRBV5-8 and TRBJ1-2; no firm D call. V gave up 6 bases and J gave up 1 base, with 13 bases separating them. Looked up from germline, CDR1 is SGHTS and CDR2 is YDEGEE. This CDR3 comprises 14 residues. CDR3 residues: CASTHRGGNYGYTF. The CDR3 DNA follows: TGTGCCAGCACCCACCGGGGAGGTAACTATGGCTACACCTTC.